This TCR beta chain was recorded in a study of chemoradiotherapy in HPV16-positive cancers. Study outcomes and limitations: Non-HPV-specific T cells did not expand in tumors during treatment, whereas candidate HPV-specific clones and E7-related motifs did.

TCRdb keeps only in-frame clones here, not all; method: immunoSEQ multiplex PCR. The table shows a few thousand clones, with around 81% occurring only once. Notes on this clone: The antigen is unknown.

The V gene lost 0 bases and the J gene lost 4 bases, with 6 bases spanning the gap. CDR3 length: 13 residues. CDR1 and CDR2 (germline): SEHNR, FQNEAQ (reference sequence). This receptor was taken from a human donor with HPV-associated anogenital cancer. The V gene is TRBV7-9, the J gene TRBJ1-1; D gene unclear. This material consisted of tumor tissue, taken from a patient who underwent chemoradiotherapy. The CDR3 loop reads CASSLALVTEAFF. CDR3 in DNA: TGTGCCAGCAGCTTAGCGCTGGTCACTGAAGCTTTCTTT.